This T cell receptor (beta chain) came from a study of CD8+CD57+ T cells in acquired aplastic anemia. Study outcomes and limitations: Around 29 CD8+ CDR3 sequences were shared between patients and controls.

For this clonotype: Its target is not known.

Profiling that covered TCR beta VDJ and CDR3 relied on genomic DNA as its template. TCRdb passed the reads through MiXCR, listing each CDR3 protein once. The sample yields about 160,000 distinct CDR3 sequences, 71% seen once. Sequenced patients had shown CD8+CD57+ cell expansion by flow cytometry. A severe acquired aplastic anemia diagnosis applied to all patients. J was trimmed by 6 bases and V by 4 bases; bases with no gene match: 13. CDR1 SGDLS and CDR2 YYNGEE come from the germline V gene. There are 16 residues in the CDR3. The sequenced sample was sorted CD4+, CD8+, or CD8+CD57+ T cells (not recorded which) from PBMCs. This TCR derives from a human donor with aplastic anemia. V gene TRBV9 combines with J gene TRBJ1-2, with 9 bases fitting TRBD1. The CDR3 DNA sequence: TGTGCCAGCAGCCCGATGGGACAGGGCTCTTCTCATGGCTACACCTTC. Its protein product is CASSPMGQGSSHGYTF.